The next 23 T cell receptor beta chains were all read from a single sample in a study of blood T cell repertoires in COVID-19. TCRdb's copy holds only in-frame clones and misses some; the assay was immunoSEQ multiplex PCR. The table shows about 240,000 clones, with just under 85% occurring only once. The sample was peripheral blood. These receptors originate from a woman older than 75 with acute or convalescent COVID-19.

The rearrangement uses TRBV6-5 and TRBJ2-7; 7 nucleotides agree with TRBD1. CDR3 length: 14 residues. From germline, CDR1 is MNHEY and CDR2 SVGAGI. J was trimmed by 2 bases and V by 2 bases; bases with no gene match: 3. In DNA, the CDR3 is TGTGCCAGCAGTTACCGGGACAGAACCTACGAGCAGTACTTC. The encoded protein is CASSYRDRTYEQYF.

The chain has TRBV30 and TRBJ1-1, with TRBD1 as a possible D gene (6 bases). CDR1 is GTSNPN, CDR2 SVGIG, per germline (reference sequence). The V end was cut by 2 bases, the J end by 4 bases, with 17 bases between. The CDR3 runs to 15 residues. The CDR3 sequence is CAWSPRTEPRTEAFF. CDR3 in DNA: TGTGCCTGGAGTCCCCGGACAGAGCCGCGCACTGAAGCTTTCTTT.

The chain is built from TRBV5-1 and TRBJ1-1, with D possibly TRBD1 on 6 matching bases. Trimming removed 4 bases from V and 0 bases from J, with 13 bases in between. The CDR3 sequence is 15 residues long. In germline, CDR1 is SGHRS, CDR2 YFSETQ. CDR3 residues: CASSRGQTLNTEAFF. The CDR3 nucleotides are TGCGCCAGCAGCCGCGGACAGACGCTGAACACTGAAGCTTTCTTT.

The chain carries TRBV20-1 and TRBJ1-1; no definite D call. Germline V gene data show CDR1 as DFQATT and CDR2 as SNEGSKA (reference sequence). CDR3 length: 11 residues. Trimming cost V 3 bases and J 6 bases, with 8 bases left between them. The DNA for the CDR3 is TGCAGTGCTAGTCCACAGCCTGAAGCTTTCTTT. Its protein is CSASPQPEAFF.

V gene TRBV4-2 combines with J gene TRBJ2-5; 13 positions match TRBD2. The CDR3 is 19 amino acids. Germline V CDR1 and CDR2: LGHNA, YNFKEQ. V shed 4 bases and J 0 bases; nucleotides not matched to a gene: 11. CDR3 sequence reads: CASSRPPGLAGEYQETQYF. DNA for the CDR3: TGTGCCAGCAGCCGACCGCCCGGACTAGCGGGGGAGTACCAAGAGACCCAGTACTTC.

The J gene is TRBJ1-5, the V gene TRBV7-8; 9 bases are shared with TRBD1. The germline V gene has CDR1 SGHVS and CDR2 FQNEAQ. The ends lost 5 bases at V and 0 bases at J; junction bases unmatched: 11. This CDR3 is 18 amino acids long. CDR3 sequence: CASSLVGTGRYSNQPQHF. For the CDR3, the DNA is TGTGCCAGCAGCCTTGTCGGGACAGGGCGTTATAGCAATCAGCCCCAGCATTTT.

This chain joins TRBV2 and TRBJ1-2; D not resolved. CDR1 is SNHLY, CDR2 FYNNEI, per germline. This CDR3 contains 15 residues. Trimming cost V 0 bases and J 3 bases, with 11 bases left between them. The CDR3 is CASSEAMTPYYGYTF. CDR3 sequence (DNA): TGTGCCAGCAGTGAAGCGATGACACCCTACTATGGCTACACCTTC.

The genes are TRBV5-1 and TRBJ2-3; the match to TRBD1 covers 9 bases. CDR1 is SGHRS, CDR2 YFSETQ, per germline. The V and J ends lost 0 bases and 0 bases, in that order; junction bases with no gene match: 2. The CDR3 contains 16 residues. The CDR3 region is CASSLVGTGSTDTQYF. In nucleotides, the CDR3 is TGCGCCAGCAGCTTGGTGGGGACAGGGAGCACAGATACGCAGTATTTT.

This sequence joins TRBV2 and TRBJ1-5; D might be TRBD1 (6 bases). The germline V gene encodes CDR1 SNHLY and CDR2 FYNNEI. This CDR3 is 17 amino acids long. The V end was cut by 0 bases, the J end by 1 base, with 13 bases between. The CDR3 loop is CASSEASRGVSNQPQHF. As DNA, the CDR3 is TGTGCCAGCAGTGAAGCGAGCAGGGGCGTAAGCAATCAGCCCCAGCATTTT.

The rearrangement uses TRBV5-6 and TRBJ2-7; 13 positions agree with TRBD2. The CDR3 consists of 15 residues. Germline V gene sequence: CDR1 SGHDT, CDR2 YYEEEE. After removal of 4 bases from V and 3 bases from J, the junction contained 4 bases not matched to a gene. The CDR3 nucleotides are TGTGCCAGCAGCCCTTGGACTAGCGGGGGCTACGAGCAGTACTTC. Its translation is CASSPWTSGGYEQYF.

This chain uses TRBV15 with TRBJ2-5, with D maybe TRBD2 (8 bases). From germline, CDR1 is LNHNV and CDR2 YYDKDF (reference sequence). CDR3 length: 17 amino acids. Trimming cost V 1 base and J 4 bases, with 19 bases left between them. CDR3 in DNA: TGTGCCACCAGCAGAGGAGGGGGCAGCGGGGGCGCAGAGACCCAGTACTTC. This encodes CATSRGGGSGGAETQYF.

This chain uses TRBV6-6 with TRBJ1-4, with TRBD1 identical over 11 bases. Germline CDR1 MNHNY, CDR2 SVGAGI (reference sequence). J gave up 7 bases and V 2 bases, and 3 bases lay outside the gene matches. The CDR3 contains 15 residues. The CDR3 DNA is TGTGCCAGCAGTTACCGGGGGACAGGGGGTGAAAAACTGTTTTTT. Translating it yields CASSYRGTGGEKLFF.

The rearrangement links TRBV5-1 to TRBJ2-7; TRBD2 is a possible D gene (5 bases). Germline CDR1 SGHRS, CDR2 YFSETQ. The V end lost 2 bases, the J end lost 5 bases, and 17 bases lay between the germline ends. This CDR3 comprises 15 residues. The CDR3 reads CASSLVTSPRDEQYF. CDR3 nucleotide sequence: TGCGCCAGCAGCTTAGTTACGAGCCCGCGGGACGAGCAGTACTTC.

This rearrangement joins TRBV7-3 to TRBJ2-6; 7 bases are a match to TRBD1. This CDR3 is 17 amino acids long. Germline CDR1 SGHTA, CDR2 FQGTGA. V dropped 4 bases and J dropped 0; count of bases not matched to a gene: 6. The CDR3 bases are TGTGCCAGCAGCTCCCGGACAGGCACCTCTGGGGCCAACGTCCTGACTTTC. Protein sequence: CASSSRTGTSGANVLTF.

This clone was seen only a few times. The rearrangement joins TRBV7-6 to TRBJ2-2; 8 nucleotides match TRBD1. The CDR3 runs 18 residues. Per the germline V gene, CDR1 is SGHVS and CDR2 is FNYEAQ. The V gene end was trimmed by 0 bases and the J gene end by 2 bases; junction bases not matched to a gene: 8. For the CDR3, the DNA is TGTGCCAGCAGCTTAGCCTCGACAGGGGCATCAAACACCGGGGAGCTGTTTTTT. Encoded protein: CASSLASTGASNTGELFF.

V gene TRBV5-1 combines with J gene TRBJ1-2; 7 bases fit TRBD1. The germline CDR1 and CDR2 sequences are SGHRS and YFSETQ. The CDR3 length is 14 residues. V was clipped by 0 bases and J by 3 bases; unmatched bases: 2. CDR3 loop: CASSLDRGDYGYTF. The CDR3 DNA reads as TGCGCCAGCAGCTTGGACAGGGGAGACTATGGCTACACCTTC.

This clone was found once. V and J are TRBV5-1 and TRBJ1-1; no firm D call. Germline V CDR1 and CDR2: SGHRS, YFSETQ. The CDR3 extends over 15 amino acids. The ends were cut back, 0 bases at V and 0 bases at J, with 9 bases in the middle. CDR3 loop: CASSLGGTMNTEAFF. DNA of the CDR3: TGCGCCAGCAGCTTGGGAGGCACCATGAACACTGAAGCTTTCTTT.

The CDR3 nucleotides are TGTGCCAGCAGTCAGGACAGGGGGCTCGGCTACTATGGCTACACCTTC. This translates into CASSQDRGLGYYGYTF. The chain carries TRBV27 and TRBJ1-2, with TRBD1 identical over 11 bases. This CDR3 region has 16 residues. Germline CDR1 and CDR2: MNHEY and SMNVEV (reference sequence). Trimming removed 5 bases from V and 3 bases from J; junction bases left unmatched: 8.

This clone was seen a single time. Distinct nucleotide sequences in the sample also encode this CDR3. The chain is built from TRBV20-1 and TRBJ1-2, with 8 positions matching TRBD1. This CDR3 spans 11 amino acids. Germline assignment: CDR1 DFQATT and CDR2 SNEGSKA (reference sequence). J gave up 5 bases and V 6 bases, and 2 bases lay outside the gene matches. The CDR3 loop is CSARTGYGYTF. The CDR3 DNA reads TGCAGTGCACGGACAGGGTATGGCTACACCTTC.

The genes are TRBV28 and TRBJ1-1; D gene ambiguous. The CDR3 is 12 amino acids. V lost 2 bases and J lost 5, with 6 bases in between. Germline CDR1 and CDR2: MDHEN and SYDVKM. CDR3 sequence (DNA): TGTGCCAGCAGTTTACCGGGAACTGAAGCTTTCTTT. Protein: CASSLPGTEAFF.

The rearrangement links TRBV5-1 to TRBJ1-6; possible D gene TRBD1, 6 bases. The CDR3 length is 17 residues. The germline V gene has CDR1 SGHRS and CDR2 YFSETQ. Deletions cut 4 bases from V and 2 bases from J, with 16 bases between. This CDR3 is CASSTNPDSAYNSPLHF. In DNA form, the CDR3 reads TGCGCCAGCAGCACGAACCCGGACAGCGCCTATAATTCACCCCTCCACTTT.

The V call is TRBV4-2, the J call TRBJ1-4, with 7 bases matching TRBD1. The CDR3 consists of 16 residues. The J segment lost 5 bases and the V segment lost 0 bases, leaving 6 bases of the junction unmatched. Germline lookup yields CDR1 LGHNA and CDR2 YNFKEQ. The CDR3 DNA sequence: TGTGCCAGCAGCCAAGATCCGCAGGGGGGAAATGAAAAACTGTTTTTT. Amino acid sequence: CASSQDPQGGNEKLFF.

The gene calls are TRBV6-1 and TRBJ1-5; D is perhaps TRBD1 (6 bases). Germline V gene lookup returns CDR1 MNHNS and CDR2 SASEGT. This CDR3 comprises 14 residues. Deletions cut 1 base from V and 5 bases from J, with 9 bases between. The CDR3 coding sequence is TGTGCCAGCAGTGAAGGGGACACCTATCAGCCCCAGCATTTT. This encodes CASSEGDTYQPQHF.